This T cell receptor (beta chain) was identified in a study of response to subunit inactivated influenza vaccine. The sample holds a few counts of this clonotype. Its matching antigen is unknown. One entry per CDR3 protein, called by TCRdb with MiXCR from the RT-PCR reads. The sample lists hundreds of thousands of distinct CDR3 sequences, approximately 14% occurring once. The CDR3 totals 14 residues. Germline-derived CDR1 and CDR2 are SGHDN and FVKESK. Trimming cost V 4 bases and J 3 bases, with 13 bases left between them. The study, taken as a whole, reports: Each seasonal influenza vaccination, the authors suggested, recruits few new T cells.

This chain uses TRBV14 with TRBJ2-7; D uncertain. This sequence was found in a man aged 50-60 years who received an inactivated influenza vaccine. The sample in question was PBMCs from blood, obtained about 11 days after vaccination. CDR3: CASSPRLSLYEQYF. The CDR3 nucleotides are TGTGCCAGCAGCCCTCGACTGAGTCTCTACGAGCAGTACTTC.